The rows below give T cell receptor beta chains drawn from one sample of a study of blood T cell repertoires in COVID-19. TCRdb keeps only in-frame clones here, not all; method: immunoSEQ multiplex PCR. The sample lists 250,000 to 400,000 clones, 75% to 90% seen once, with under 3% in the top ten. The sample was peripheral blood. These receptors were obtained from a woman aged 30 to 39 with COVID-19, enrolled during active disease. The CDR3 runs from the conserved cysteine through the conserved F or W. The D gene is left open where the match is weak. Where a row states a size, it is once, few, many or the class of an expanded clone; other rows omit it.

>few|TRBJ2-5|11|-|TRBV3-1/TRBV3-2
CASSLKETQYF
TGTGCCAGCAGCCTTAAAGAGACCCAGTACTTC
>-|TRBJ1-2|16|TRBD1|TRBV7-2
CASSYRIPGQGHGYTF
TGTGCCAGCAGCTATAGGATTCCGGGACAGGGACATGGCTACACCTTC
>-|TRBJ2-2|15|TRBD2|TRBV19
CASKGGGRPTGELFF
TGTGCCAGTAAAGGAGGCGGGAGGCCCACCGGGGAGCTGTTTTTT
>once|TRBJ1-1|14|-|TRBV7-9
CASSQLGGNTEAFF
TGTGCCAGCAGCCAGCTCGGGGGGAACACTGAAGCTTTCTTT
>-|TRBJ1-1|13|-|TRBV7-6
CASSLARNTEAFF
TGTGCCAGCAGCTTAGCGAGGAACACTGAAGCTTTCTTT
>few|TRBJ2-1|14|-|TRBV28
CASSLLTGGNEQFF
TGTGCCAGCAGTTTACTCACCGGGGGCAATGAGCAGTTCTTC
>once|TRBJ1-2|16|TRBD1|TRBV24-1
CATSDWGTGEVGGYTF
TGTGCCACCAGTGATTGGGGGACAGGGGAGGTAGGTGGCTACACCTTC
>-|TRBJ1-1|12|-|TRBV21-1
CASRGPNTEAFF
TGTGCCAGCAGGGGGCCCAACACTGAAGCTTTCTTT
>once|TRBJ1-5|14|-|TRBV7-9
CASSLDTGNQPQHF
TGTGCCAGCAGCTTAGATACAGGGAATCAGCCCCAGCATTTT
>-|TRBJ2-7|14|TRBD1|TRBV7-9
CASSPGTGAYEQYF
TGTGCCAGCAGCCCCGGGACAGGGGCCTACGAGCAGTACTTC
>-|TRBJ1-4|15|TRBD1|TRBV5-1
CASSLEGQGREKLFF
TGCGCCAGCAGCTTGGAGGGACAGGGTCGTGAAAAACTGTTTTTT
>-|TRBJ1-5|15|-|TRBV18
CASSPSRDTNQPQHF
TGTGCCAGCTCACCGTCCCGGGACACGAATCAGCCCCAGCATTTT
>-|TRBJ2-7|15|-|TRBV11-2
CASSLQGSLRYEQYF
TGTGCCAGCAGCTTACAGGGCTCGTTACGGTACGAGCAGTACTTC
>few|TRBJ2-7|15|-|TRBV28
CASASPGEKAYEQYF
TGTGCCAGCGCCTCGCCAGGGGAAAAGGCTTACGAGCAGTACTTC
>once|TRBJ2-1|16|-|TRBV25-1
CASSDPTRAVHNEQFF
TGTGCCAGCAGTGATCCCACGAGGGCAGTACACAATGAGCAGTTCTTC
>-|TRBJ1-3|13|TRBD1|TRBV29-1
CSVEAGTGNTIYF
TGCAGCGTTGAAGCGGGGACAGGGAACACCATATATTTT